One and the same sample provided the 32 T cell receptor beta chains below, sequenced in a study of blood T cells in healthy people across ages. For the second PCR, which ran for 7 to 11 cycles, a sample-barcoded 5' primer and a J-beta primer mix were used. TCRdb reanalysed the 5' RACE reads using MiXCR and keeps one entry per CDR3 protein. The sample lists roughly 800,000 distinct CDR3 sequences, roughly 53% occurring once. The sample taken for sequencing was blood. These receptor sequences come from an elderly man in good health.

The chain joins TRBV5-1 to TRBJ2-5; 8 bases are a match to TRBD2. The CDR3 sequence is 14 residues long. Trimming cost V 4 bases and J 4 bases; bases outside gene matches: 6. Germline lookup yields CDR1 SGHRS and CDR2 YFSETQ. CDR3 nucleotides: TGCGCCAGCAGCCCACGGGAGGGAGGAGAGACCCAGTACTTC. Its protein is CASSPREGGETQYF. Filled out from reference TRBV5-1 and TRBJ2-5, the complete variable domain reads KAGVTQTPRYLIKTRGQQVTLSCSPISGHRSVSWYQQTPGQGLQFLFEYFSETQRNKGNFPGRFSGRQFSNSRSEMNVSTLELGDSALYLCASSPREGGETQYFGPGTRLLVL.

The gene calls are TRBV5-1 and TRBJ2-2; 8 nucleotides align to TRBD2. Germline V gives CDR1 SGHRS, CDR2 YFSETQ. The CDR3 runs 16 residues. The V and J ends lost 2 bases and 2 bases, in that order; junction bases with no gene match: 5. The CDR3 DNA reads TGCGCCAGCAGCTTTAGGACTAGCCAAAACACCGGGGAGCTGTTTTTT. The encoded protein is CASSFRTSQNTGELFF.

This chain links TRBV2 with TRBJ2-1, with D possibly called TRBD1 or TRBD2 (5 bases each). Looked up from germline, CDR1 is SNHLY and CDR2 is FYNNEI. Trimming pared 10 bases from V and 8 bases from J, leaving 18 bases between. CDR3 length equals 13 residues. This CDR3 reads CANMDPGRDEQFF. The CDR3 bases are TGTGCCAACATGGACCCGGGGCGCGATGAGCAGTTCTTC.

The CDR3 nucleotides read TGCGCCAGCAGCTTGTCGGGGACAGGGCCTAATGAAAAACTGTTTTTT. It encodes CASSLSGTGPNEKLFF. The chain recombines TRBV5-1 with TRBJ1-4; 9 bases map to TRBD1. The CDR3 spans 16 residues. With V trimmed by 1 base and J by 3 bases, 4 bases remained unmatched. Germline values: CDR1 SGHRS, CDR2 YFSETQ.

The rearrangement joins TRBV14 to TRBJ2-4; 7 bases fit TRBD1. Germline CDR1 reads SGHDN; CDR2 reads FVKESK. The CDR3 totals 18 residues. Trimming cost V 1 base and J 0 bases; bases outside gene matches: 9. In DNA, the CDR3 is TGTGCCAGCAGCCAAGCCCCCCGGACAGGCCTAGCCAAAAACATTCAGTACTTC. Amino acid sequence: CASSQAPRTGLAKNIQYF. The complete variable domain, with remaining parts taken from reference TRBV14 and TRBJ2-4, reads EAGVTQFPSHSVIEKGQTVTLRCDPISGHDNLYWYRRVMGKEIKFLLHFVKESKQDESGMPNNRFLAERTGGTYSTLKVQPAELEDSGVYFCASSQAPRTGLAKNIQYFGAGTRLSVL.

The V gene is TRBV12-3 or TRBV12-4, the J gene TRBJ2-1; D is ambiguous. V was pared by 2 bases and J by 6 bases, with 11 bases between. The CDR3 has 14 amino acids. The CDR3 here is CASSLSGTLNEQFF. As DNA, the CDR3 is TGTGCCAGCAGTTTATCTGGAACACTCAATGAGCAGTTCTTC.

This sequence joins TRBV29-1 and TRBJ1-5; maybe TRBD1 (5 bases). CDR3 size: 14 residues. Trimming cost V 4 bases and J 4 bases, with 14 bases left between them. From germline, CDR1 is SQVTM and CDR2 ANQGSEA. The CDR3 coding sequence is TGCAGCGTTGGATCCGGGACGGCTAATCAGCCCCAGCATTTT. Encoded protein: CSVGSGTANQPQHF.

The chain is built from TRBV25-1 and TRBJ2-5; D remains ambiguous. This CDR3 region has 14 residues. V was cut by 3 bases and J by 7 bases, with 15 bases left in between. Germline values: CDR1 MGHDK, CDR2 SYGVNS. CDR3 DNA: TGTGCCAGCAGTGAGTATGGGGTGTTAGGGACCCAGTACTTC. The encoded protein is CASSEYGVLGTQYF.

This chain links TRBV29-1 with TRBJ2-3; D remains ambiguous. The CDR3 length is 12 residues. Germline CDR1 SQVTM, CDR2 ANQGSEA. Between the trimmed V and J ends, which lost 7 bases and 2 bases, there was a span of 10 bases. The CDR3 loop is CSALKDTDTQYF. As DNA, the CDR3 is TGCAGCGCCCTAAAAGACACAGATACGCAGTATTTT.

The CDR3 region is CASSLSTGSNQPQHF. The CDR3 coding sequence is TGTGCCAGCAGTTTAAGCACGGGGAGCAATCAGCCCCAGCATTTT. This chain links TRBV12-3 or TRBV12-4 with TRBJ1-5; unclear D gene. Trimming cost V 2 bases and J 1 base, with 9 bases left between them. CDR3 length: 15 amino acids.

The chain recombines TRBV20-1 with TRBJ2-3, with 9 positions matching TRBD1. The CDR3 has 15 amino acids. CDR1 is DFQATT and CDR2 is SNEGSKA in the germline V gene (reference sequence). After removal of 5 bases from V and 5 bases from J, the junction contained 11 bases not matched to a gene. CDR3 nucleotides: TGCAGTGCTGAGGGACAGGGCGCGGGAAGAGATACGCAGTATTTT. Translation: CSAEGQGAGRDTQYF.

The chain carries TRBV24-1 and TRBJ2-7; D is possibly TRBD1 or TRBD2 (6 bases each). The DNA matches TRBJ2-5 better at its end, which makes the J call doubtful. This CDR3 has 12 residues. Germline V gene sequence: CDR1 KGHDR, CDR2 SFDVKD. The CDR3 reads CATSRGRETQYF. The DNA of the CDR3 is TGTGCCACCAGCCGGGGGCGGGAGACCCAGTACTTC.

In nucleotides, the CDR3 is TGTGCCAGCAGCAGAAGACTAGCGGGGTTGAATGAGCAGTTCTTC. Its protein product is CASSRRLAGLNEQFF. The chain couples TRBV13 to TRBJ2-1; 11 positions match TRBD2. J gave up 7 bases and V 5 bases, and 7 bases lay outside the gene matches. This CDR3 has 15 residues. The V gene's germline CDR1 is PRHDT and CDR2 FYEKMQ (reference sequence).

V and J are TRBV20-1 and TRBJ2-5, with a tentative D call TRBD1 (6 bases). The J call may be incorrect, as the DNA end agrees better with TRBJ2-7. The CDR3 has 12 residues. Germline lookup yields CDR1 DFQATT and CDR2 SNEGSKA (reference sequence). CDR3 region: CSAWGQLSEQYF. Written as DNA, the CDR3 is TGCAGTGCCTGGGGGCAGCTTAGCGAGCAGTACTTC.

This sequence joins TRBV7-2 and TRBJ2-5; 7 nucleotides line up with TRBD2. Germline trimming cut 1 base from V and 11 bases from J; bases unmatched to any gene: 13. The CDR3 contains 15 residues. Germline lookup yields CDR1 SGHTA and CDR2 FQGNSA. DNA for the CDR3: TGTGCCAGCAGCTTAGTTGCGGGAGTCTTAAATGAGCAGTACTTC. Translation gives CASSLVAGVLNEQYF. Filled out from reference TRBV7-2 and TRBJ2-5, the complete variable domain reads GAGVSQSPSNKVTEKGKDVELRCDPISGHTALYWYRQSLGQGLEFLIYFQGNSAPDKSGLPSDRFSAERTGGSVSTLTIQRTQQEDSAVYLCASSLVAGVLNEQYFGPGTRLLVL.

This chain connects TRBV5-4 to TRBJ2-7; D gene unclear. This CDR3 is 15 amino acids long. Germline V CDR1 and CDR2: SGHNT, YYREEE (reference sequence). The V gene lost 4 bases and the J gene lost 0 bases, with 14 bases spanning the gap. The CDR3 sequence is CASSRVGWDSYEQYF. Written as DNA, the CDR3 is TGTGCCAGCAGCCGGGTGGGGTGGGACTCCTACGAGCAGTACTTC.

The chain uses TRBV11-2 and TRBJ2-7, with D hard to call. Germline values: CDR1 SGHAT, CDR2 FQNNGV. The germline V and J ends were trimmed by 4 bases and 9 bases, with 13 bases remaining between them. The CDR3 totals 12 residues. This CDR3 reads CASSSVRVRQYF. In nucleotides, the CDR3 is TGTGCCAGCAGCTCTGTTCGTGTCCGGCAGTACTTC.

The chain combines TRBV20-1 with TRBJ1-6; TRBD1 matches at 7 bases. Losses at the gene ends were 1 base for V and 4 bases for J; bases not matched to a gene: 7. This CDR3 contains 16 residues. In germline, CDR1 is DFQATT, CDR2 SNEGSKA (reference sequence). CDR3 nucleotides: TGCAGTGCTAGAGGCAGGGGGACACCTTATAATTCACCCCTCCACTTT. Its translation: CSARGRGTPYNSPLHF.

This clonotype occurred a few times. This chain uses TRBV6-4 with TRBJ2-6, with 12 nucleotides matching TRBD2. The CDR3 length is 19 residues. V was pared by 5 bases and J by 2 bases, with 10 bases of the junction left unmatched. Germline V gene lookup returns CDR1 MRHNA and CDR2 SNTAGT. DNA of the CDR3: TGTGCCAGCAGTCGTGACGGACTAGCGGGGATGGCTGGGGCCAACGTCCTGACTTTC. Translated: CASSRDGLAGMAGANVLTF.

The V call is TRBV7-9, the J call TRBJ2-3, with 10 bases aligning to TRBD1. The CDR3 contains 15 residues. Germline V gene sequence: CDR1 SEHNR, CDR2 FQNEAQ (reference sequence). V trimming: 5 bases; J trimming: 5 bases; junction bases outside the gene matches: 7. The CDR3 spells CASSRQGAQGDTQYF. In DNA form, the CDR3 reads TGTGCCAGCAGCCGACAGGGGGCGCAGGGAGATACGCAGTATTTT.

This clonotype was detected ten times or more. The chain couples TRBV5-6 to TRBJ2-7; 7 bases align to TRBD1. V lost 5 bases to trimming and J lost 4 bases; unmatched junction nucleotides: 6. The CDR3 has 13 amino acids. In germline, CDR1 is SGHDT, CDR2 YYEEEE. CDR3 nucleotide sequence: TGTGCCAGCAGGGTTACAGGGGTATACGAGCAGTACTTC. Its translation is CASRVTGVYEQYF.

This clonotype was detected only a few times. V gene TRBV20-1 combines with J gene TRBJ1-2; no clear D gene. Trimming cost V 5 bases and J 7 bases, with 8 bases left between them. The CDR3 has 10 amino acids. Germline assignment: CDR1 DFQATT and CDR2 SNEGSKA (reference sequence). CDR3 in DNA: TGCAGTGCTGGATTACCTGGCTACACCTTC. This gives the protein CSAGLPGYTF.

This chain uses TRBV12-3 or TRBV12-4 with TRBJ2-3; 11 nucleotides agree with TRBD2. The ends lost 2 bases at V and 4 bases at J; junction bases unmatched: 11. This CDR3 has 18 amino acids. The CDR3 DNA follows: TGTGCCAGCAGTTTACTAGCGGGAGGCGGGGGGAGAGCAGATACGCAGTATTTT. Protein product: CASSLLAGGGGRADTQYF.

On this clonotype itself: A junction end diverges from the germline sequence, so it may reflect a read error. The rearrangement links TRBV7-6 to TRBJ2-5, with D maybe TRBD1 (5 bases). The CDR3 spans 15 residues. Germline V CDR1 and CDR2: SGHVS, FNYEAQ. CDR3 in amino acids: CAGSWTQGNRETQYF. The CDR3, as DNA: TGTGCCGGCAGCTGGACCCAGGGAAACCGAGAGACCCAGTACTTC. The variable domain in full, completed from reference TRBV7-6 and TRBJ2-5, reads GAGVSQSPRYKVTKRGQDVALRCDPISGHVSLYWYRQALGQGPEFLTYFNYEAQQDKSGLPNDRFSAERPEGSISTLTIQRTEQRDSAMYRCAGSWTQGNRETQYFGPGTRLLVL.

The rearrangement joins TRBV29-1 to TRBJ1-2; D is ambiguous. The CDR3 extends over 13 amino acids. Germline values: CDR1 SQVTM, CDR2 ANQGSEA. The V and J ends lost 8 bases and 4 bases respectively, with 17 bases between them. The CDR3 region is CSILVGSLYGYTF. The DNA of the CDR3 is TGCAGCATCCTGGTGGGGAGTCTCTATGGCTACACCTTC.

The CDR3, as DNA: TGTGCCAGCAGTGAATCCTTGACTAGCCGCGAGACCCAGTACTTC. It encodes CASSESLTSRETQYF. This sequence joins TRBV6-1 and TRBJ2-4; 7 positions match TRBD2. The J call may be wrong; the DNA end is better matched by TRBJ2-5. This CDR3 comprises 15 residues. Germline V gene data show CDR1 as MNHNS and CDR2 as SASEGT.

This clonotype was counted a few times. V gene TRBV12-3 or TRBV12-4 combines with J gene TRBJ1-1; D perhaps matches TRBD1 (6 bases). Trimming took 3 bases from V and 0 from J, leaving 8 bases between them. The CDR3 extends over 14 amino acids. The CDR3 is CASSLSGVNTEAFF. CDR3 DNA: TGTGCCAGCAGTTTGTCAGGGGTGAACACTGAAGCTTTCTTT.

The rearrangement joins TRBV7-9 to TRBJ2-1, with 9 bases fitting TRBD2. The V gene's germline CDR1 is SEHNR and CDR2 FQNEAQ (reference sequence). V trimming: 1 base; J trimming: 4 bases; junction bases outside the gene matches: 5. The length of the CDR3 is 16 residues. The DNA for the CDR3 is TGTGCCAGCAGCTTAGAGCTAGCGGGATATTACAATGAGCAGTTCTTC. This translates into CASSLELAGYYNEQFF.

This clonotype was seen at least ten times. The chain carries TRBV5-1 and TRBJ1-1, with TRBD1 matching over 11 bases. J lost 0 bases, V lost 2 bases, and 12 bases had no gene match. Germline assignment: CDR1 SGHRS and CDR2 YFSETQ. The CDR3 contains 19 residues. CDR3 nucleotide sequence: TGCGCCAGCAGCTTTGGACAGGGGGCGAGGAGGCCCATGAACACTGAAGCTTTCTTT. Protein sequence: CASSFGQGARRPMNTEAFF. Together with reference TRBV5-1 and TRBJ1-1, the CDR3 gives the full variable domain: KAGVTQTPRYLIKTRGQQVTLSCSPISGHRSVSWYQQTPGQGLQFLFEYFSETQRNKGNFPGRFSGRQFSNSRSEMNVSTLELGDSALYLCASSFGQGARRPMNTEAFFGQGTRLTVV.

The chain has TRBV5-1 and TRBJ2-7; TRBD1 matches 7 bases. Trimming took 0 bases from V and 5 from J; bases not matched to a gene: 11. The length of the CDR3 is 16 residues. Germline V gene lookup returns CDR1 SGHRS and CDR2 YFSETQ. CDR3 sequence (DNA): TGCGCCAGCAGCTTGGCCCGGGACAGTTCGAAGGACGAGCAGTACTTC. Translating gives CASSLARDSSKDEQYF.

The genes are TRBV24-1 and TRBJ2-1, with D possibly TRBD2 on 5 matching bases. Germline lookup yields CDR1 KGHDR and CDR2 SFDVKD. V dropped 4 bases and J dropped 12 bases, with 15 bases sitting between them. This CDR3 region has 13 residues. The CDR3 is CATSEESREGQFF. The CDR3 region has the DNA TGTGCCACCAGTGAAGAGAGCCGGGAAGGGCAGTTCTTC.

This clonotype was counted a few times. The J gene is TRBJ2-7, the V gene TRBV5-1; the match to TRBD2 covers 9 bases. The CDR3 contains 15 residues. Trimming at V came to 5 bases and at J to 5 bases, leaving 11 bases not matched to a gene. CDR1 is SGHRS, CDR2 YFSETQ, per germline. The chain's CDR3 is CASRPPVSGSDEQYF. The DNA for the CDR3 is TGCGCCAGCAGACCCCCCGTTAGCGGGAGCGACGAGCAGTACTTC.